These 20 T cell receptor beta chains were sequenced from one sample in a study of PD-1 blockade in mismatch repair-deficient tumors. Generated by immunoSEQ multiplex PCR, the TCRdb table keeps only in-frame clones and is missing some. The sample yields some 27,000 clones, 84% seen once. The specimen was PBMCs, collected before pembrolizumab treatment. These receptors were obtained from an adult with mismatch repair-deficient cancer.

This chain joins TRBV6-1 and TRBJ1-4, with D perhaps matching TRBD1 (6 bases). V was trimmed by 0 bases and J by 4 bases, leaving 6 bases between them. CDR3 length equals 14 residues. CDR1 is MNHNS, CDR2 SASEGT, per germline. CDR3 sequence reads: CASSEAQGNEKLFF. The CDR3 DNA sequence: TGTGCCAGCAGTGAAGCACAGGGTAATGAAAAACTGTTTTTT.

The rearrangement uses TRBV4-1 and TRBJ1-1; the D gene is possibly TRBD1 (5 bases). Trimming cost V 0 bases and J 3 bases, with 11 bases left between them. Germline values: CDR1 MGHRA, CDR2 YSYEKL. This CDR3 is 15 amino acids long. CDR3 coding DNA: TGCGCCAGCAGCCAAGATAGTCAGGGCCACACTGAAGCTTTCTTT. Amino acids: CASSQDSQGHTEAFF.

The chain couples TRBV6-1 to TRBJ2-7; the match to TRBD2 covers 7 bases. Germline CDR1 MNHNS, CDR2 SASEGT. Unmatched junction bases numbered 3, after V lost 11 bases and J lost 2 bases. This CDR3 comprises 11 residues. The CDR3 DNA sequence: TGTGCCGCGGGGGTAGCCTACGAGCAGTACTTC. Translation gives CAAGVAYEQYF.

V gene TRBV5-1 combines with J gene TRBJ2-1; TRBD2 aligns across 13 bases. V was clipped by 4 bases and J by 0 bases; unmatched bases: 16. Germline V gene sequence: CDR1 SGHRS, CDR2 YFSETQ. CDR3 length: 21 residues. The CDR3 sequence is CASSLKGLAGTSGISYNEQFF. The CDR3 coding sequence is TGCGCCAGCAGCCTAAAGGGACTAGCGGGGACCTCCGGTATCTCCTACAATGAGCAGTTCTTC.

The CDR3 here is CASKRGDLANQPQHF. The CDR3 DNA reads as TGTGCCAGCAAACGGGGAGACTTAGCCAATCAGCCCCAGCATTTT. V gene TRBV2 combines with J gene TRBJ1-5; no clear D. V dropped 7 bases and J dropped 3 bases, with 16 bases sitting between them. The CDR3 runs to 15 residues. Germline V gene lookup returns CDR1 SNHLY and CDR2 FYNNEI.

In DNA, the CDR3 is TGTGCCATCAGTGAACAGGGTAGCGGGGTCACAGATACGCAGTATTTT. Translating gives CAISEQGSGVTDTQYF. The rearrangement uses TRBV10-3 and TRBJ2-3, with 8 bases lining up with TRBD2. Losses at the gene ends were 3 bases for V and 2 bases for J; bases not matched to a gene: 7. The CDR3 runs to 16 residues. CDR1 and CDR2 from the germline V gene are ENHRY and SYGVKD.

CDR3 sequence reads: CASSLYRGSYEQYF. The DNA for the CDR3 is TGTGCCAGCAGTTTGTACAGGGGGTCTTACGAGCAGTACTTC. The rearrangement joins TRBV27 to TRBJ2-7, with TRBD1 identical over 8 bases. Losses at the gene ends were 3 bases for V and 4 bases for J; bases not matched to a gene: 5. This CDR3 is 14 amino acids long. Germline V gene data show CDR1 as MNHEY and CDR2 as SMNVEV (reference sequence).

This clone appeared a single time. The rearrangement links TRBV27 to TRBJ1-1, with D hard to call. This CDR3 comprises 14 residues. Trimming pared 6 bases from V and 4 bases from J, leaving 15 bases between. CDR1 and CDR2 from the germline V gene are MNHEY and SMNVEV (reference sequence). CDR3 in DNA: TGTGCCAGCAGCCCTAGCTTGGAAGGCACTGAAGCTTTCTTT. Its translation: CASSPSLEGTEAFF.

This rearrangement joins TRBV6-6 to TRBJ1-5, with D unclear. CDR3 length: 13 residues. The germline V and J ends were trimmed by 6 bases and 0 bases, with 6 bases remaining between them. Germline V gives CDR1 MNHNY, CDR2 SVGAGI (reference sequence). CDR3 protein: CASRLDSNQPQHF. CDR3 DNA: TGTGCCAGCAGGCTAGATAGCAATCAGCCCCAGCATTTT.

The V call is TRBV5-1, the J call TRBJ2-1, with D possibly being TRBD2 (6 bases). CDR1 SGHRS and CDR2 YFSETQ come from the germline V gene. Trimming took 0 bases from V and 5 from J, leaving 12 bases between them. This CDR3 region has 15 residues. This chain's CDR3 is CASSLVVGGDNEQFF. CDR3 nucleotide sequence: TGCGCCAGCAGCTTGGTTGTGGGAGGAGACAATGAGCAGTTCTTC. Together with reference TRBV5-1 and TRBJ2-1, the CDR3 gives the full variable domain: KAGVTQTPRYLIKTRGQQVTLSCSPISGHRSVSWYQQTPGQGLQFLFEYFSETQRNKGNFPGRFSGRQFSNSRSEMNVSTLELGDSALYLCASSLVVGGDNEQFFGPGTRLTVL.

CDR3 amino acids: CASSEALTGGGIQYF. The CDR3 bases are TGTGCCAGCAGTGAAGCGCTTACAGGGGGAGGCATTCAGTACTTC. The rearrangement links TRBV2 to TRBJ2-4; 8 nucleotides align to TRBD1. CDR3 length equals 15 residues. V shed 0 bases and J 9 bases; nucleotides not matched to a gene: 7. Germline V gene data show CDR1 as SNHLY and CDR2 as FYNNEI.

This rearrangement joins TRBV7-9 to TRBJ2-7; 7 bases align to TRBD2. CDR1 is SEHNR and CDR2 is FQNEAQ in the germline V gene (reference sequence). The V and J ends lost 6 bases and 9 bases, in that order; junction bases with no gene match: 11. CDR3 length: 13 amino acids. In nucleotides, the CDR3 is TGTGCCAGCAGGGGAGGGGCTTCATCCGGGCAGTACTTC. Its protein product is CASRGGASSGQYF.

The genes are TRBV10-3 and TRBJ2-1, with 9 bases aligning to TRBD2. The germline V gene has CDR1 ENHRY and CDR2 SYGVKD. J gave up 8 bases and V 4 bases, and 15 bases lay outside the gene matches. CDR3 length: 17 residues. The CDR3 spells CAISVAGVSPTMDEQFF. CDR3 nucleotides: TGTGCCATCAGTGTAGCGGGAGTGTCTCCTACAATGGATGAGCAGTTCTTC.

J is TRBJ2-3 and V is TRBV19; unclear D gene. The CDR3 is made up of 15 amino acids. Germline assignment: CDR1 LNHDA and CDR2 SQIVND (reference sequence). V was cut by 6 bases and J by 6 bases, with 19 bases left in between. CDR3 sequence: CASSPNSRPLDTQYF. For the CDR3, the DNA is TGTGCCAGTAGCCCCAATTCTAGACCCTTGGATACGCAGTATTTT.

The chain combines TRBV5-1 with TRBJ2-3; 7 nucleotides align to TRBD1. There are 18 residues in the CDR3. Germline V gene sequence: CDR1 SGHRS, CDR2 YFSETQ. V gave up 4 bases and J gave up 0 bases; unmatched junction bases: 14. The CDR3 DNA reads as TGCGCCAGCAGCGAACCCCGCCGACAGGGCACTAGCACAGATACGCAGTATTTT. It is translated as CASSEPRRQGTSTDTQYF. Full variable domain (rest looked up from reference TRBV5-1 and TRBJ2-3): KAGVTQTPRYLIKTRGQQVTLSCSPISGHRSVSWYQQTPGQGLQFLFEYFSETQRNKGNFPGRFSGRQFSNSRSEMNVSTLELGDSALYLCASSEPRRQGTSTDTQYFGPGTRLTVL.

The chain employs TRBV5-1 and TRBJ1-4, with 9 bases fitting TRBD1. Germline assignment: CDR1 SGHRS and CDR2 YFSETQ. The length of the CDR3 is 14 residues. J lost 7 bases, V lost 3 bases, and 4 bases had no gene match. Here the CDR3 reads CASSYRGRGEKLFF. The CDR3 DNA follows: TGCGCCAGCAGCTACAGGGGGCGCGGTGAAAAACTGTTTTTT.

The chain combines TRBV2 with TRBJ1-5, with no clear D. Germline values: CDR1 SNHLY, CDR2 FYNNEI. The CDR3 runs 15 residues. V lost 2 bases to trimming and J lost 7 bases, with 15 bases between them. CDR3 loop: CASSENGAGRQPQHF. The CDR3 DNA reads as TGTGCCAGCAGTGAAAACGGAGCGGGGAGACAGCCCCAGCATTTT.

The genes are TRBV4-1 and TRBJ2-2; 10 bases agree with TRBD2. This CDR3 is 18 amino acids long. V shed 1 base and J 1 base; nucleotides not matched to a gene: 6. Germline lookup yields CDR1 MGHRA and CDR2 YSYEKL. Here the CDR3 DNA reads TGCGCCAGCAGCCAAGTTCGGGCTAGCGGGAGGAACACCGGGGAGCTGTTTTTT. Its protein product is CASSQVRASGRNTGELFF.

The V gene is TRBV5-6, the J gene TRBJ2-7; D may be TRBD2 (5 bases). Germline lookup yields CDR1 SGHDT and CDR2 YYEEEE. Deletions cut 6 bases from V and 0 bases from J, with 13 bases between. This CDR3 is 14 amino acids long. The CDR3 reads CASILLGNSYEQYF. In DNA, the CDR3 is TGTGCCAGCATACTTCTCGGGAACTCCTACGAGCAGTACTTC.

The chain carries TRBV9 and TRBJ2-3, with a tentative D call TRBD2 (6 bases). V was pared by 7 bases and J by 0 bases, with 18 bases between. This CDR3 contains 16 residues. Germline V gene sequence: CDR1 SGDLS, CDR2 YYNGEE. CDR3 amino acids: CASSAGLSTSTDTQYF. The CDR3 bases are TGTGCCAGCTCAGCGGGTCTCTCCACTAGCACAGATACGCAGTATTTT. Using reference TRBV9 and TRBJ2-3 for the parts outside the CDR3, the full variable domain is DSGVTQTPKHLITATGQRVTLRCSPRSGDLSVYWYQQSLDQGLQFLIQYYNGEERAKGNILERFSAQQFPDLHSELNLSSLELGDSALYFCASSAGLSTSTDTQYFGPGTRLTVL.